This TCR beta chain was found in a study of technical replicates of blood from several donors (dated by TCRdb to about 2017). CDR1 SEHNR and CDR2 FQNEAQ are derived from the germline V gene (reference sequence). A distance of 17 bases separates the germline ends of V and J, which lose 4 bases and 5 bases respectively. From cysteine to phenylalanine, the CDR3 is 15 amino acids long. Just the 45-base CDR3 DNA is kept, in frame starting at base 1. Turning to this clone: Its antigen is unknown. Per-base quality was not reported, and no clone a single base away is much larger than it.

Library preparation employed the immunoSEQ multiplex PCR assay. This immuneACCESS table, as held by TCRdb, lists in-frame sequences with V and J called but not all clones. Of the missing ones, under half trace to an unresolved V gene in checked studies; the others have no known cause. This sample has around 80,000 clones in its table, and 85% to 95% of those were observed once. Of the sample, approximately 0.25% is held by the ten largest clones. This TCR was recovered from a human donor in good health. Recombination connected TRBV7-9 to TRBJ1-1; a weak D assignment points to TRBD1 (5 bases agree). Material: T cells isolated from PBMCs. The CDR3 here reads CASSSVGAKGTEAFF. The DNA sequence reads TGTGCCAGCAGCTCCGTTGGGGCAAAGGGAACTGAAGCTTTCTTT.